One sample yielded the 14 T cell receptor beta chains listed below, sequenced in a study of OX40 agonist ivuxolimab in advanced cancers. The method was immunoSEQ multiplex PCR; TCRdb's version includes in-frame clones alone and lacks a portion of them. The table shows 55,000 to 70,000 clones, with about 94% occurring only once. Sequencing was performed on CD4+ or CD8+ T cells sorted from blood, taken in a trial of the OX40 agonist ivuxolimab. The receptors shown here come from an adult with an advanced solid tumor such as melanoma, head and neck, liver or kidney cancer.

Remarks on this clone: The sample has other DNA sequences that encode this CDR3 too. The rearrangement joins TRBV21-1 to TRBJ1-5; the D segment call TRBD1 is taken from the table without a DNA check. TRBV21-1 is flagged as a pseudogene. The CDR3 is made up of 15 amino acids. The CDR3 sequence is CAIPGQGNLNQPQHF. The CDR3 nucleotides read TGTGCCATTCCGGGACAGGGAAACCTTAATCAGCCCCAGCATTTT.

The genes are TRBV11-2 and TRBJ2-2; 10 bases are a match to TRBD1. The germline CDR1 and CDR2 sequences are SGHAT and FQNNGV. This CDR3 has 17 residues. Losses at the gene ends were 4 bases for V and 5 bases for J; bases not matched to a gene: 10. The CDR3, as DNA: TGTGCCAGCAGCTATTTGCCGGGACAGGGGAATACCGGGGAGCTGTTTTTT. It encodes CASSYLPGQGNTGELFF.

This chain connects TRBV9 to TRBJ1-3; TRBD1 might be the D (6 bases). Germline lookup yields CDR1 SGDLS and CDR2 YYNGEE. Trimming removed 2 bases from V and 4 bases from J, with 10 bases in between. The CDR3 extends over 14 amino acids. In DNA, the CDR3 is TGTGCCAGCAGCGTCTCAGGGGCGGGAAACACCATATATTTT. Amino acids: CASSVSGAGNTIYF.

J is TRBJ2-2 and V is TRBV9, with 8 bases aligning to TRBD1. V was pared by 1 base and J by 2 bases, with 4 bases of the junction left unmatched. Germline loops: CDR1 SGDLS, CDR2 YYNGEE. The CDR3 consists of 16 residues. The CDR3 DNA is TGTGCCAGCAGCGTACGGGACAGGACAAACACCGGGGAGCTGTTTTTT. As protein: CASSVRDRTNTGELFF.

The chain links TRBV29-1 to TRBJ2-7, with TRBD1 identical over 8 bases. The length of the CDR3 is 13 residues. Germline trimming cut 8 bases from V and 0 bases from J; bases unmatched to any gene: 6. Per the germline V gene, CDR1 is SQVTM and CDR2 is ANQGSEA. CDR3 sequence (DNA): TGCAGCATCCGGGACAGGAGCTCCTACGAGCAGTACTTC. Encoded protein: CSIRDRSSYEQYF.

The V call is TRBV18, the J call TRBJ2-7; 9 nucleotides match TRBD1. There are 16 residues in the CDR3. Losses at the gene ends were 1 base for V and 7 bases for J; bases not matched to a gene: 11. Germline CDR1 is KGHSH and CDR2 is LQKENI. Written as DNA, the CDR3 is TGTGCCAGCTCACCACAATCCCGGACAGGGGTTTGGGAGCAGTACTTC. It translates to CASSPQSRTGVWEQYF.

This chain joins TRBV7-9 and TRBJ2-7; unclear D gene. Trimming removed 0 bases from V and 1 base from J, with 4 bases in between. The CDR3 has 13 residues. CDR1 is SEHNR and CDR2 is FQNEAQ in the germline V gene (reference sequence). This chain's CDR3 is CASSLAVSYEQYF. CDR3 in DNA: TGTGCCAGCAGCTTAGCAGTTTCCTACGAGCAGTACTTC.

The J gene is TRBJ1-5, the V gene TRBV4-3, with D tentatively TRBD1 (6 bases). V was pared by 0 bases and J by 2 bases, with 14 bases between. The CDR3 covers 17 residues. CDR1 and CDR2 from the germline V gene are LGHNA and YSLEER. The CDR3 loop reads CASSQDPVGAGNQPQHF. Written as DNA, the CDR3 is TGCGCCAGCAGCCAAGATCCGGTGGGGGCTGGCAATCAGCCCCAGCATTTT.

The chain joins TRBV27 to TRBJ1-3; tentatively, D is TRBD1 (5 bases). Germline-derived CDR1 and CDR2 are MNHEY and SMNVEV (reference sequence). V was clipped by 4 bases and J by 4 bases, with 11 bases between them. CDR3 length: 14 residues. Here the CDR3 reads CASSSVGQGNTIYF. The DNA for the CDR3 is TGTGCCAGCAGTTCGGTGGGGCAGGGAAACACCATATATTTT.

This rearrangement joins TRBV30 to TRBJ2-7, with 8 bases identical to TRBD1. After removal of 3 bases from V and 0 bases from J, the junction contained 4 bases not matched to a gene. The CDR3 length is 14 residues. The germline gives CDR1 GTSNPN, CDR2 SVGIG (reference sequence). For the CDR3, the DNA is TGTGCCTGGAGGGTAGGGACAGGCTCCTACGAGCAGTACTTC. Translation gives CAWRVGTGSYEQYF.

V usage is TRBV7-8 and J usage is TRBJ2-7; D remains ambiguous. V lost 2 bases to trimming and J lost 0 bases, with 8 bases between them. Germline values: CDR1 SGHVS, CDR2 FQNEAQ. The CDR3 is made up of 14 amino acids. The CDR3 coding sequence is TGTGCCAGCAGCTTACGGACCGACTCCTACGAGCAGTACTTC. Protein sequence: CASSLRTDSYEQYF.

CDR3 in DNA: TGTGCCATCAGTGAGGGTGGGTACTATGGCTACACCTTC. It encodes CAISEGGYYGYTF. The V and J genes are TRBV10-3 and TRBJ1-2; D unclear. Trimming removed 2 bases from V and 3 bases from J, with 7 bases in between. CDR1 is ENHRY and CDR2 is SYGVKD in the germline V gene. This CDR3 contains 13 residues.

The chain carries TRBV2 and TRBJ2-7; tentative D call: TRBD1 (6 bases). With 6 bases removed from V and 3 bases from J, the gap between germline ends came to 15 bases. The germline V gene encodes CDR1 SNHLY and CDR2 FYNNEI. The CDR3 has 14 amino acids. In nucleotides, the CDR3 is TGTGCCAGCAGGATTGACAGGTCTAGCTACGAGCAGTACTTC. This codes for CASRIDRSSYEQYF.

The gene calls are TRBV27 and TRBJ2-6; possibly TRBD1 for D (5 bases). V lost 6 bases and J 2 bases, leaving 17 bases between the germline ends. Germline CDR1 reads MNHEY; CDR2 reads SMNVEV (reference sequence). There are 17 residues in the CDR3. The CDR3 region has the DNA TGTGCCAGCAGAAATCCCAGGGAAGTCCCTGGGGCCAACGTCCTGACTTTC. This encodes CASRNPREVPGANVLTF.